This T cell receptor (beta chain) was documented in a study of T-cell reconstitution after alpha-beta-depleted transplantation in children. Germline CDR1 is MNHEY and CDR2 is SMNVEV (reference sequence). This CDR3 region has 14 residues. TCRbeta library preparation incorporated unique molecular identifiers. TCRdb passed the PCR reads through MiXCR, listing each CDR3 protein once. The table includes approximately 1,000,000 distinct CDR3 sequences, about 26% detected once. Turning to this clonotype: The antigen is undetermined.

Study conclusions and caveats: One year after transplant, T-cell counts and diversity came mostly from newly produced T cells. Some patients' high day-60 TCRbeta diversity was traced to surviving recipient T cells and thymic progenitors. Expanded clones from the graft, numbering several hundred, reportedly supplied alpha-beta T cells about two months after transplant.

The sequences come from PBMCs, mostly from graft donor cells, collected 360 days after TCRalphabeta/CD19-depleted stem cell transplant. The clonotype comes from a boy under two years old who had a stem cell transplant for SCID, so the T cells may come from the graft donor. The chain recombines TRBV27 with TRBJ2-6; no reliable D call. The CDR3 protein is CALGRNSGANVLTF. CDR3 nucleotide sequence: TGTGCGCTCGGAAGGAACTCTGGGGCCAACGTCCTGACTTTC.